This is a list of T cell receptor beta chains from one sample in a study of radiation and T cells in renal cell carcinoma. TCRdb keeps only in-frame clones here, not all; method: immunoSEQ multiplex PCR. The sample includes more than 15,000 clones, roughly 50% of them seen just once. The material sequenced was tumor tissue, taken from a patient whose treatment included radiotherapy and nephrectomy. The receptors were gathered from a woman aged 55-69 years with renal cell carcinoma. CDR3s include the opening cysteine and the closing phenylalanine or tryptophan. D genes are given only for firm matches. Expanded clones are given a class, and other clones once, few, many or no size at all.

j_call v_call d_call clone_size cdr3_nt cdr3_aa
TRBJ1-5 TRBV11-2 TRBD1 . TGTGCCAGCAGCTTAGAGTTTGGACAGGGGTGGCCGACCAACAATCAGCCCCAGCATTTT CASSLEFGQGWPTNNQPQHF
TRBJ2-7 TRBV14 TRBD1 . TGTGCCAGCAGTTCGGACAGGCGCTACGAGCAGTACTTC CASSSDRRYEQYF
TRBJ1-4 TRBV2 . few TGTGCCAGCAGTGACTACTCGGTGGGGGAAAAACTGTTTTTT CASSDYSVGEKLFF
TRBJ2-3 TRBV7-9 . . TGTGCCAGCATAGCTCGTGGTGGGGGGGCCCAGTACGGCACAGATACGCAGTATTTT CASIARGGGAQYGTDTQYF
TRBJ1-2 TRBV4-1 . . TGCGCCAGCAGCCAGAGCCGATACAGTGGTAACTATGGCTACACCTTC CASSQSRYSGNYGYTF
TRBJ2-3 TRBV7-6 TRBD1 . TGTGCCAGCAGCTTAACCGGACAGGGCTTCCCAGATACGCAGTATTTT CASSLTGQGFPDTQYF
TRBJ1-5 TRBV7-8 . few TGTGCCAGCAGCTTAGGGGCAGGGACCAGCAATCAGCCCCAGCATTTT CASSLGAGTSNQPQHF
TRBJ1-1 TRBV13 . many TGTGCCAGCAGCCACCCTATGGGGAACACTGAAGCTTTCTTT CASSHPMGNTEAFF
TRBJ1-6 TRBV2 . . TGTGCCAGCAGCTTAAATGCCCCAGCACCCCTCCACTTT CASSLNAPAPLHF
TRBJ1-5 TRBV5-6 . . TGTGCCAGCAGCTTGGGGAGATATCAGCCCCAGCATTTT CASSLGRYQPQHF
TRBJ1-4 TRBV28 . . TGTGCCAGCAGTTTAAGGGGGTACAGGGATGAAAAACTGTTTTTT CASSLRGYRDEKLFF
TRBJ2-7 TRBV27 TRBD2 . TGTGCCAGCAGTGGGGGAGCGGGAGAGGCTTACGAGCAGTACTTC CASSGGAGEAYEQYF
TRBJ2-3 TRBV5-1 TRBD2 . TGTGCCAGCAGCTCCCTAGCGGGAGAAGATACGCAGTATTTT CASSSLAGEDTQYF
TRBJ1-3 TRBV9 TRBD1 . TGTGCCAGCAGCGGGGGGACAGACGGAAACACCATATATTTT CASSGGTDGNTIYF
TRBJ1-5 TRBV6-5 . many TGTGCCAGCAGTTACTCTCATAGGAGCAATCAGCCCCAGCATTTT CASSYSHRSNQPQHF
TRBJ2-1 TRBV18 . . TGTGCCAGCTCACTTTCTCCGGACAATGAGCAGTTCTTC CASSLSPDNEQFF
TRBJ2-1 TRBV2 . . TGTGCCAGCAGTCGGGCACCCCTTAGCTCCTACAATGAGCAGTTCTTC CASSRAPLSSYNEQFF
TRBJ2-7 TRBV6-5 . . TGTGCCAGCAGCCCCGGGACTCCTGTAGAGCAGTACTTC CASSPGTPVEQYF
TRBJ2-7 TRBV5-4 . . TGTGCCAGCAGCCTGGGGAACAGCGCGTCGGGAGAGCAGTACTTC CASSLGNSASGEQYF
TRBJ2-5 TRBV9 TRBD2 . TGTGCCAGCAGCGTAGTGCCTAGCGGGGGGGGACAAGAGACCCAGTACTTC CASSVVPSGGGQETQYF
TRBJ2-6 TRBV6-5 . . TGTGCCAGCAGTTACTCGATCACTGGGGCCAACGTCCTGACTTTC CASSYSITGANVLTF
TRBJ1-2 TRBV6-5 TRBD1 . TGTGCCAGCAGCGCCGGACAGGAGTATAACTATGGCTACACCTTC CASSAGQEYNYGYTF
TRBJ2-1 TRBV9 . . TGTGCCAGCAGCGTAGATCCCGGGACAAACTCCTACAATGAGCAGTTCTTC CASSVDPGTNSYNEQFF
TRBJ2-3 TRBV29-1 TRBD2 . TGCAGCGCCGAAAGCGGGGTTGGAGATACGCAGTATTTT CSAESGVGDTQYF
TRBJ1-2 TRBV6-6 . few TGTGCCAGCAGTTACTCGAGTAGGCCAGAGTATGGCTACACCTTC CASSYSSRPEYGYTF
TRBJ1-6 TRBV2 . few TGTGCCAGCAGTGTTAAAGGGGCGAGTTCACCCCTCCACTTT CASSVKGASSPLHF
TRBJ2-7 TRBV28 TRBD2 . TGTGCCAGCAGTTTAACGGGAGGGAACTACGAGCAGTACTTC CASSLTGGNYEQYF
TRBJ1-6 TRBV4-1 . few TGCGCCAGCAGCCACGAAGACAGGCCCTATAATTCACCCCTCCACTTT CASSHEDRPYNSPLHF
TRBJ2-5 TRBV11-2 . . TGTGCCAGCAGCTCCACTCCGACCCGACACGGACGGGAGACCCAGTACTTC CASSSTPTRHGRETQYF
TRBJ2-2 TRBV5-1 TRBD1 . TGCGCCAGCAGCTTGGGGGACAGGCCCGTGACCGGGGAGCTGTTTTTT CASSLGDRPVTGELFF
TRBJ2-2 TRBV9 . . TGTGCCAGCAGCGTTGTACCTACAGAGAAGGGGGAGCTGTTTTTT CASSVVPTEKGELFF
TRBJ1-1 TRBV20-1 . . TGTACCAAAACAGGACCTACTGAAGCTTTCTTT CTKTGPTEAFF
TRBJ1-1 TRBV5-6 . many TGTGCCAGCAGCCTGAACACTGAAGCTTTCTTT CASSLNTEAFF
TRBJ2-5 TRBV9 . few TGTGCCAGCAGCGTAGCTTTGAGAGAGACCCAGTACTTC CASSVALRETQYF
TRBJ1-2 TRBV6-5 . . TGTGCCAGCAGGACGGTCTATGGCTACACCTTC CASRTVYGYTF
TRBJ2-3 TRBV4-3 . . TGCGCCAGCAGCCAAGTTCAAGGCACAGATACGCAGTATTTT CASSQVQGTDTQYF
TRBJ1-5 TRBV28 . many TGTGCCAGCAAAGGGAGGTTCTATAGCAATCAGCCCCAGCATTTT CASKGRFYSNQPQHF
TRBJ1-1 TRBV18 . medium-sized TGTGCCAGCTCACCACGAGGGGCAACCACTGAAGCTTTCTTT CASSPRGATTEAFF
TRBJ2-5 TRBV6-5 . few TGTGCCAGCAGAGCCCTGGGCGGAGGGACCCAGTACTTC CASRALGGGTQYF
TRBJ1-1 TRBV30 . . TGTGCCTGGAGTTTAGGGGACGACACTGAAGCTTTCTTT CAWSLGDDTEAFF
TRBJ2-2 TRBV27 . . TGTGCCAGCAGTTTACTTGCAATCAACACCGGGGAGCTGTTTTTT CASSLLAINTGELFF
TRBJ1-1 TRBV11-3 . many TGTGCCAGCAGCCGTACCTACAGGGAGAGAACTGAAGCTTTCTTT CASSRTYRERTEAFF
TRBJ2-1 TRBV6-1 TRBD2 . TGTGCCAGCAGCCAACTAGCGGGGGACCCGAATGAGCAGTTCTTC CASSQLAGDPNEQFF
TRBJ1-2 TRBV4-1 TRBD1 . TGCGCCAGCAGCCCCGACGGACAGGCGCCCTATGGCTACACCTTC CASSPDGQAPYGYTF
TRBJ2-7 TRBV27 . . TGTGCCAGTAGTTTGGGACGGGCCTACGAGCAGTACTTC CASSLGRAYEQYF
TRBJ2-1 TRBV4-3 . . TGCGCCAGCAGCCACCGCCTAGCTGGGGACAATGAGCAGTTCTTC CASSHRLAGDNEQFF
TRBJ2-4 TRBV5-6 . . TGTGCCAGCAGTATGGCCTGGGCCAAAAACATTCAGTACTTC CASSMAWAKNIQYF
TRBJ2-7 TRBV6-5 . . TGTGCCAGCAGTTACTGGCAGGGATCCTACGAGCAGTACTTC CASSYWQGSYEQYF
TRBJ2-3 TRBV28 . . TGTGCCAGCAGTCTGGGAGGACTACTCGGTGGGACAGATACGCAGTATTTT CASSLGGLLGGTDTQYF
TRBJ2-3 TRBV5-6 TRBD1 few TGTGCCAGCAGCTTGGCGGGGACAGGGCCAGATACGCAGTATTTT CASSLAGTGPDTQYF